The 7 T cell receptor beta chains listed next were all sequenced from one sample in a study of shared clonotypes between healthy human individuals (dated by TCRdb to the early 2020s). The library was generated by the immunoSEQ multiplex PCR assay. Drawn from immuneACCESS, this table holds only the in-frame rearrangements with V and J called that TCRdb kept. Clones are partly lost; checked studies trace under half to an unresolved V gene and leave the rest unexplained. Here the sample has about 680,000 clones; 92% occur a single time. Clones ranked in the top ten supply 24% of the sample. For the CD8 naive samples, CD45RO-negative cells were positively selected for CCR7, yielding a CD45RA+CCR7+ population from which TemRA cells were excluded. The specimen was naive CD8+ T cells sorted from blood. The label giving this sample's cell subset or site can be read as: CD45RA+CCR7+. The source of these receptors is a man aged 25-45 years in good health.

This clone was observed a single time. The chain joins TRBV14 to TRBJ1-1; a possible D gene is TRBD1 (5 bases). The CDR3 is 17 amino acids. V shed 4 bases and J shed 0 bases, with 18 bases lying between them. Germline CDR1 and CDR2: SGHDN and FVKESK. The CDR3 DNA follows: TGTGCCAGCAGCCCCACCGGGGGGGGATACATGAACACTGAAGCTTTCTTT. Its translation: CASSPTGGGYMNTEAFF. The whole variable domain, filled in from reference TRBV14 and TRBJ1-1, reads EAGVTQFPSHSVIEKGQTVTLRCDPISGHDNLYWYRRVMGKEIKFLLHFVKESKQDESGMPNNRFLAERTGGTYSTLKVQPAELEDSGVYFCASSPTGGGYMNTEAFFGQGTRLTVV.

J is TRBJ2-1 and V is TRBV6-1; D may match TRBD1 or TRBD2 (6 bases each). The germline gives CDR1 MNHNS, CDR2 SASEGT. The CDR3 spans 20 residues. V was cut by 4 bases and J by 4 bases, with 29 bases left in between. CDR3 in amino acids: CASSGPDRDALTGAYNEQFF. Written as DNA, the CDR3 is TGTGCCAGCAGTGGACCTGATCGGGACGCACTAACGGGGGCTTACAATGAGCAGTTCTTC.

This clone was detected only once. The chain employs TRBV4-1 and TRBJ2-3; 9 bases map to TRBD2. The ends lost 0 bases at V and 1 base at J; junction bases unmatched: 8. The CDR3 covers 18 residues. Germline lookup yields CDR1 MGHRA and CDR2 YSYEKL. The CDR3 sequence is CASSQESAGTSRTDTQYF. The CDR3 coding sequence is TGCGCCAGCAGCCAAGAAAGTGCCGGGACTAGCCGCACAGATACGCAGTATTTT.

This CDR3 is CASSLGWEALTF. CDR3 nucleotide sequence: TGTGCCAGCAGCTTAGGGTGGGAGGCTTTAACCTTC. This chain connects TRBV7-9 to TRBJ1-2; D call uncertain. The CDR3 contains 12 residues. CDR1 is SEHNR, CDR2 FQNEAQ, per germline (reference sequence). V was trimmed by 1 base and J by 14 bases, leaving 14 bases between them.

This chain links TRBV25-1 with TRBJ2-7; 9 positions match TRBD1. This CDR3 comprises 14 residues. Unmatched junction bases numbered 2, after V lost 0 bases and J lost 5 bases. The germline V gene has CDR1 MGHDK and CDR2 SYGVNS. The CDR3 DNA is TGTGCCAGCAGTGAATACAGGACAGGGGACGAGCAGTACTTC. It encodes CASSEYRTGDEQYF.

The V call is TRBV27, the J call TRBJ2-1; 7 bases align to TRBD2. The CDR3 length is 15 residues. The germline gives CDR1 MNHEY, CDR2 SMNVEV (reference sequence). V lost 5 bases to trimming and J lost 2 bases; unmatched junction nucleotides: 6. CDR3: CASSPGGGPYNEQFF. In DNA, the CDR3 is TGTGCCAGCAGTCCGGGGGGAGGCCCCTACAATGAGCAGTTCTTC.

V is TRBV28 and J is TRBJ2-1; D is ambiguous. This CDR3 has 19 amino acids. Germline-derived CDR1 and CDR2 are MDHEN and SYDVKM. V lost 4 bases to trimming and J lost 4 bases, with 26 bases between them. DNA for the CDR3: TGTGCCAGCAGTTCTTCCCAAATTATCCTCCAAGCCCCGTACAATGAGCAGTTCTTC. This sequence encodes CASSSSQIILQAPYNEQFF. Full variable domain (outside the CDR3, taken from reference TRBV28 and TRBJ2-1): DVKVTQSSRYLVKRTGEKVFLECVQDMDHENMFWYRQDPGLGLRLIYFSYDVKMKEKGDIPEGYSVSREKKERFSLILESASTNQTSMYLCASSSSQIILQAPYNEQFFGPGTRLTVL.